The source of this T cell receptor beta chain is a study of T cells after yellow fever vaccination. Study-level results: Contaminating bulk clonotypes could be abundant in FACS-sorted repertoires. Reappearance after the booster was observed for most primary-vaccination clones (roughly 95% CD4, roughly 90% CD8).

Worth noting for this clonotype: Its antigen is not known.

TCRdb reprocessed the 5' RACE reads via MiXCR and lists one record per CDR3 protein. The sample shows around 590,000 distinct CDR3 sequences, 9% to 15% of them seen only once. The CDR3 has 12 residues. Trimming cost V 6 bases and J 7 bases, with 12 bases left between them. This sequence joins TRBV12-3 or TRBV12-4 and TRBJ2-5, with D possibly TRBD1 on 5 matching bases. This material consisted of PBMCs, taken on the day of the yellow fever booster vaccination. This receptor was taken from a man aged 25-45 years who received the YFV17D yellow fever vaccine. CDR3 sequence: CASSSATGTQYF. CDR3 DNA sequence: TGTGCCAGCAGCTCCGCAACAGGGACCCAGTACTTC.